The 26 T cell receptor beta chains presented below share a single source sample, sequenced in a study of molecular identifiers for immune sequencing clone quantification. Via MiXCR, TCRdb re-called the PCR reads, giving one row per CDR3 protein. Here the sample spans 400,000 to 600,000 distinct CDR3 sequences, about a fifth being singletons. Sequencing input: naive CD8+ T cells from blood, with Jurkat cell RNA spiked in. Subset here: FACS-sorted CD8+CD4-CCR7+CD45RA+ naive T cells. The receptor source for this set is a human donor in good health. Some libraries in this study had Jurkat cell RNA spiked in.

Details on this clonotype: A much larger clone differs from this one at a single base, so this may be a read error. The V and J genes are TRBV12-3 or TRBV12-4 and TRBJ2-7; TRBD1 aligns across 10 bases. The junction had 10 bases not matched to a gene; V was cut back by 3 bases and J by 5 bases. The CDR3 is made up of 16 amino acids. The CDR3 loop reads CASSLSKGQGPHEQYF. The CDR3 DNA is TGTGCCAGCAGTTTGAGTAAGGGACAGGGGCCCCACGAGCAGTACTTC.

The rearrangement joins TRBV19 to TRBJ1-2; 9 bases map to TRBD1. The trim removed 7 bases at V and 1 base at J, leaving 4 bases unmatched. CDR3 length: 14 residues. CDR1 LNHDA and CDR2 SQIVND come from the germline V gene (reference sequence). CDR3 in amino acids: CASTRDRVNYGYTF. CDR3 nucleotides: TGTGCCAGTACCCGGGACAGGGTTAACTATGGCTACACCTTC.

As to this clonotype: A much larger clonotype is one base distant, so this may be a read error. This chain joins TRBV7-9 and TRBJ1-3, with a tentative D call TRBD1 (5 bases). Germline CDR1 reads SEHNR; CDR2 reads FQNEAQ (reference sequence). The CDR3 is 15 residues long. CDR3 loop: CASSLAGTEGNTMYF. As DNA, the CDR3 is TGTGCCAGCAGCTTAGCAGGGACGGAAGGAAACACCATGTATTTT.

This clonotype was detected many times. The gene calls are TRBV7-9 and TRBJ1-1, with TRBD1 matching over 10 bases. V gave up 5 bases and J gave up 0 bases; unmatched junction bases: 3. CDR1 is SEHNR, CDR2 FQNEAQ, per germline (reference sequence). The CDR3 contains 15 residues. The CDR3 sequence is CASSPGQGLNTEAFF. The DNA for the CDR3 is TGTGCCAGCAGCCCGGGACAGGGGCTGAACACTGAAGCTTTCTTT.

The rearrangement links TRBV7-9 to TRBJ1-3, with 7 positions matching TRBD1. This CDR3 is built from 15 residues. Trimming cost V 5 bases and J 2 bases; bases outside gene matches: 6. Germline assignment: CDR1 SEHNR and CDR2 FQNEAQ (reference sequence). CDR3 nucleotides: TGTGCCAGCAGCGCCATAAGGGGGCCTGGAAACACCATATATTTT. As protein: CASSAIRGPGNTIYF.

This sequence joins TRBV13 and TRBJ2-7, with 8 bases that match TRBD2. CDR1 and CDR2 from the germline V gene are PRHDT and FYEKMQ (reference sequence). This CDR3 is 13 amino acids long. The junction had 4 bases not matched to a gene; V was cut back by 2 bases and J by 7 bases. Written as DNA, the CDR3 is TGTGCCAGCAGCTTAACGGGAGGGGAAGAGCAGTACTTC. It is translated as CASSLTGGEEQYF. Full variable domain (remainder filled in from reference TRBV13 and TRBJ2-7): AAGVIQSPRHLIKEKRETATLKCYPIPRHDTVYWYQQGPGQDPQFLISFYEKMQSDKGSIPDRFSAQQFSDYHSELNMSSLELGDSALYFCASSLTGGEEQYFGPGTRLTVT.

In this sample, this clonotype turned up many times. V gene TRBV6-5 combines with J gene TRBJ2-3; the D gene is possibly TRBD1 (6 bases). CDR1 and CDR2 from the germline V gene are MNHEY and SVGAGI. The CDR3 runs 20 residues. Trimming removed 0 bases from V and 0 bases from J, with 22 bases in between. The CDR3 spells CASSYSKLNGQPQSTDTQYF. CDR3 coding DNA: TGTGCCAGCAGTTACTCGAAACTCAACGGACAGCCCCAAAGCACAGATACGCAGTATTTT.

In its sample, this clonotype was seen many times. The gene calls are TRBV6-5 and TRBJ1-5; D possibly corresponds to TRBD1 (5 bases). Germline V gene data show CDR1 as MNHEY and CDR2 as SVGAGI. The V end was cut by 5 bases, the J end by 5 bases, with 22 bases between. The CDR3 spans 17 residues. In nucleotides, the CDR3 is TGTGCCAGCAGTCCCCGGCAGGGTCGCTCTTGGGATCAGCCCCAGCATTTT. It is translated as CASSPRQGRSWDQPQHF.

V and J are TRBV5-4 and TRBJ2-3; possibly TRBD1 for D (5 bases). V lost 4 bases to trimming and J lost 7 bases, with 13 bases between them. The V gene's germline CDR1 is SGHNT and CDR2 YYREEE (reference sequence). The CDR3 has 13 residues. CDR3 bases: TGTGCCAGCAGCGAGGACAACCCAAATACGCAGTATTTT. Translated, it gives CASSEDNPNTQYF.

This clonotype showed up just once. Its ends do not fully match the called genes, so a read error is possible. V gene TRBV25-1 combines with J gene TRBJ2-7; no reliable D call. Germline lookup yields CDR1 MGHDK and CDR2 SYGVNS. CDR3 length: 13 residues. The CDR3 region has the DNA TGTGCCAGCGGTGATTCACGCCAAGGCGAGCAGTACTTC. This translates into CASGDSRQGEQYF.

This clonotype was observed many times. This sequence joins TRBV5-8 and TRBJ2-3; D possibly corresponds to TRBD1 (6 bases). This CDR3 has 14 amino acids. V was trimmed by 0 bases and J by 6 bases, leaving 11 bases between them. The germline CDR1 and CDR2 sequences are SGHTS and YDEGEE. CDR3 sequence: CASSLGRQADTQYF. CDR3 nucleotides: TGTGCCAGCAGCTTGGGGCGACAGGCGGATACGCAGTATTTT.

This clonotype was seen more than once but under ten times. V is TRBV27 and J is TRBJ1-2, with D possibly matching TRBD1 (6 bases). Trimming cost V 1 base and J 8 bases, with 17 bases left between them. Germline CDR1 MNHEY, CDR2 SMNVEV (reference sequence). The CDR3 sequence is 15 residues long. This chain's CDR3 is CASSLLGSGGGGYTF. CDR3 nucleotides: TGTGCCAGCAGTTTATTAGGGTCCGGGGGGGGCGGCTACACCTTC.

This clonotype was seen a few times. This chain uses TRBV6-5 with TRBJ2-3; TRBD2 matches 14 bases. The CDR3 extends over 17 amino acids. The trim removed 0 bases at V and 1 base at J, leaving 0 bases unmatched. Germline assignment: CDR1 MNHEY and CDR2 SVGAGI. CDR3 protein: CASSYSGLAGGTDTQYF. The CDR3 DNA sequence: TGTGCCAGCAGTTACTCGGGACTAGCGGGGGGCACAGATACGCAGTATTTT.

V is TRBV13 and J is TRBJ1-5, with D uncertain. Germline V gene data show CDR1 as PRHDT and CDR2 as FYEKMQ (reference sequence). The CDR3 is 16 residues long. Trimming pared 0 bases from V and 0 bases from J, leaving 9 bases between. In DNA, the CDR3 is TGTGCCAGCAGCTTAGGATGGGGTGGTAGCAATCAGCCCCAGCATTTT. Protein product: CASSLGWGGSNQPQHF.

This clonotype came up many times. J is TRBJ1-1 and V is TRBV7-2; TRBD1 is a possible D gene (5 bases). The V end lost 4 bases, the J end lost 0 bases, and 12 bases lay between the germline ends. The germline V gene has CDR1 SGHTA and CDR2 FQGNSA. CDR3 size: 15 residues. The CDR3 sequence is CASSSPGRMNTEAFF. The CDR3 DNA sequence: TGTGCCAGCAGCTCGCCGGGACGGATGAACACTGAAGCTTTCTTT. Full variable domain (missing parts from reference TRBV7-2 and TRBJ1-1): GAGVSQSPSNKVTEKGKDVELRCDPISGHTALYWYRQSLGQGLEFLIYFQGNSAPDKSGLPSDRFSAERTGGSVSTLTIQRTQQEDSAVYLCASSSPGRMNTEAFFGQGTRLTVV.

The genes are TRBV12-3 or TRBV12-4 and TRBJ2-1, with TRBD2 matching over 12 bases. There are 13 residues in the CDR3. With 7 bases clipped from V and 10 bases from J, the junction kept 5 bases outside the gene matches. The CDR3 loop reads CASTPGLAGEQFF. The CDR3 bases are TGTGCCAGCACTCCCGGACTAGCGGGGGAGCAGTTCTTC.

Details on this clonotype: One junction end does not reproduce the germline sequence, and a read error may be involved. The chain has TRBV5-6 and TRBJ2-7; 11 bases agree with TRBD2. This CDR3 is 16 amino acids long. The germline V gene encodes CDR1 SGHDT and CDR2 YYEEEE. The CDR3 DNA reads TGTGCCAGCAGCTTCGCTAGCGGGGGGCTCTTATACGGGCAGTACTTC. It is translated as CASSFASGGLLYGQYF.

At least ten counts were recorded for this clonotype. The chain carries TRBV4-3 and TRBJ1-1; D unresolved. Germline assignment: CDR1 LGHNA and CDR2 YSLEER. The V end was cut by 0 bases, the J end by 4 bases, with 12 bases between. The CDR3 sequence is 15 residues long. Written as DNA, the CDR3 is TGCGCCAGCAGCCAAGACTCCGGTACTGGCACTGAAGCTTTCTTT. This sequence encodes CASSQDSGTGTEAFF.

The rearrangement links TRBV6-5 to TRBJ2-3; perhaps TRBD1 as D (5 bases). The CDR3 has 15 amino acids. The V gene's germline CDR1 is MNHEY and CDR2 SVGAGI. V was cut by 2 bases and J by 0 bases, with 9 bases left in between. The CDR3 bases are TGTGCCAGCAGTTACCCAGGGATGAGCACAGATACGCAGTATTTT. It yields the protein CASSYPGMSTDTQYF.

This clonotype was seen repeatedly, ten times or more. CDR3 DNA: TGTGCCAGTAGTATGGGGGGGCTGAACACCGGGGAGCTGTTTTTT. This encodes CASSMGGLNTGELFF. The J gene is TRBJ2-2, the V gene TRBV19, with D perhaps matching TRBD2 (7 bases). Per the germline V gene, CDR1 is LNHDA and CDR2 is SQIVND (reference sequence). The CDR3 has 15 residues. Between the trimmed V and J ends, which lost 3 bases and 1 base, there was a span of 9 bases.

The chain recombines TRBV20-1 with TRBJ1-5; no clear D. This CDR3 spans 15 amino acids. Trimming pared 0 bases from V and 6 bases from J, leaving 15 bases between. The germline V gene has CDR1 DFQATT and CDR2 SNEGSKA (reference sequence). Here the CDR3 reads CSARERSRHGQPQHF. DNA for the CDR3: TGCAGTGCTAGAGAGAGGAGTCGGCATGGTCAGCCCCAGCATTTT.

This clonotype was observed many times. This rearrangement joins TRBV7-2 to TRBJ2-7; the D is unclear. The CDR3 has 13 amino acids. CDR1 and CDR2 (germline): SGHTA, FQGNSA. The germline V and J ends were trimmed by 5 bases and 6 bases, with 14 bases remaining between them. DNA of the CDR3: TGTGCCAGCAGCCCAACGCTCTGGGCCGAGCAGTACTTC. This sequence encodes CASSPTLWAEQYF.

This clonotype was observed many times. The chain uses TRBV5-6 and TRBJ2-3; no definite D call. V was clipped by 3 bases and J by 4 bases, with 9 bases between them. This CDR3 comprises 13 residues. CDR1 is SGHDT, CDR2 YYEEEE, per germline. CDR3 sequence (DNA): TGTGCCAGCAGCTATGCAGGAGCAGATACGCAGTATTTT. It codes for CASSYAGADTQYF.

This clonotype was counted at least ten times. The V call is TRBV5-1, the J call TRBJ2-5, with 7 bases that match TRBD1. The junction had 5 bases not matched to a gene; V was cut back by 1 base and J by 2 bases. The CDR3 length is 15 residues. Germline V gene sequence: CDR1 SGHRS, CDR2 YFSETQ. Written as DNA, the CDR3 is TGCGCCAGCAGCTTGATCCGGGACAGTCAAGAGACCCAGTACTTC. Encoded protein: CASSLIRDSQETQYF.

This clonotype was seen a handful of times. The V and J genes are TRBV10-3 and TRBJ1-1, with unresolved D. This CDR3 region has 13 residues. The germline V gene encodes CDR1 ENHRY and CDR2 SYGVKD. Deletions cut 0 bases from V and 3 bases from J, with 5 bases between. This CDR3 reads CAISESTDTEAFF. The CDR3 DNA reads as TGTGCCATCAGTGAGTCGACGGACACTGAAGCTTTCTTT.

This clonotype appeared many times. J is TRBJ2-3 and V is TRBV3-1, with 10 positions matching TRBD1. Germline CDR1 LGHDT, CDR2 YNNKEL (reference sequence). The CDR3 contains 16 residues. V was pared by 3 bases and J by 4 bases, with 7 bases of the junction left unmatched. DNA of the CDR3: TGTGCCAGCAGCCAGGGGACAGGGGATCCCCCAGATACGCAGTATTTT. Residues: CASSQGTGDPPDTQYF.